This T cell receptor beta chain is drawn from a study of CD8+ T cells in alopecia areata. The CDR3 loop spans 14 amino acids. The germline CDR1 and CDR2 sequences are MNHEY and SMNVEV (reference sequence). V was clipped by 3 bases and J by 5 bases, with 10 bases between them. It was cDNA, reverse transcribed from extracted RNA, that served as the sequencing template. Some clones are missing from TCRdb's copy, which holds only in-frame ones; the method was immunoSEQ multiplex PCR. This table holds 200,000 to 250,000 clones, 67% found once. Peripheral blood, together with lesional scalp punch biopsies, was collected from alopecia areata patients.

This TCR came from a human donor with alopecia areata. The chain is built from TRBV27 and TRBJ1-4, with TRBD1 as a possible D gene (6 bases). The sample here was CD4+ T cells sorted from blood, taken at week 0. CDR3 protein: CASSFSGQNEKLFF. For the CDR3, the DNA is TGTGCCAGCAGTTTTAGTGGACAGAATGAAAAACTGTTTTTT.